This T cell receptor (beta chain) comes out of a study of blood T cell repertoires in COVID-19. Study-level background: Some COVID-19 samples were acute and others convalescent; all came from the United States, Italy and Spain. T cells, B-cell-depleted T cells, or PBMCs supplied cDNA or gDNA.

Original data processing: Estimated nucleated cell counts came from reference gene primer amplification. Data came from immunoSEQ multiplex PCR; TCRdb stores just in-frame clones and leaves some out. Clone size and V and J calls were adopted from that table, with D and trimming inferred from the DNA. The sample includes hundreds of thousands of clones, 65% to 85% of them seen just once. CDR3 size: 13 residues. The V gene lost 5 bases and the J gene lost 2 bases, with 9 bases spanning the gap. Germline CDR1 SNHLY, CDR2 FYNNEI. This receptor was identified in a man older than 75 with acute or convalescent COVID-19. Sequencing input: peripheral blood. The chain employs TRBV2 and TRBJ2-5; D gene uncertain. The CDR3, as DNA: TGTGCCAGCAGTATTTTCACTCAAGAGACCCAGTACTTC. It encodes CASSIFTQETQYF.